Below are 2 T cell receptor beta chains sequenced from a single sample in a study of T cells in Graves' hyperthyroidism and ophthalmopathy. RNA transcripts provided the source from which TCR beta CDR3 regions were amplified. Initially, a first-round RT-PCR of the TCR CDR3 employed the HTBI primer set. MiXCR was run by TCRdb on the multiplex PCR reads, yielding one entry per CDR3 protein. The table includes fewer than 550,000 distinct CDR3 sequences, 15% to 18% detected once. The source material was blood. These receptors all stem from a woman younger than 35 with Graves' hyperthyroidism.

The chain recombines TRBV7-6 with TRBJ1-4; a weak D match, TRBD1 (5 bases). This CDR3 is built from 15 residues. Germline loops: CDR1 SGHVS, CDR2 FNYEAQ. V was cut by 5 bases and J by 4 bases, with 14 bases left in between. The CDR3 nucleotides read TGTGCCAGCAGCCAGAGCGGGGCGGGTAATGAAAAACTGTTTTTT. It encodes CASSQSGAGNEKLFF.

This clonotype came up many times. The rearrangement uses TRBV2 and TRBJ2-1, with 9 bases fitting TRBD2. The V gene end was trimmed by 4 bases and the J gene end by 8 bases; junction bases not matched to a gene: 15. The CDR3 length is 17 residues. Per the germline V gene, CDR1 is SNHLY and CDR2 is FYNNEI. CDR3 in amino acids: CASSGFIAGVPSHEQFF. CDR3 in DNA: TGTGCCAGCAGTGGCTTTATAGCGGGAGTCCCATCCCATGAGCAGTTCTTC.